This T cell receptor (beta chain) was observed in a study of OX40 agonist ivuxolimab in advanced cancers. The study in broad terms: Ivuxolimab was a fully human IgG2 agonistic monoclonal antibody targeting the costimulatory receptor OX40 (CD134). The paper reports the monotherapy dose-escalation portion (N of about 50 patients) of the phase I ivuxolimab trial. Of the roughly 51 dose-escalation patients, hepatocellular carcinoma was present in approximately 20, melanoma in around 15, renal cell carcinoma in 9 and head and neck cancer in 9. Peripheral TCRbeta sequencing aimed to test whether ivuxolimab altered TCR sequence diversity and caused clonal T-cell expansion. In the dose-escalation cohort, 82.7% of patients were male, and the mean age was around 60 years, with a range of about 23 to 90. Partial responses occurred in three dose-escalation patients, of whom one had hepatocellular carcinoma and two had cutaneous melanoma. Intravenous ivuxolimab was administered to patients every 2 weeks at six dose levels: 0.01, 0.1, 0.3, 1.5, 3 and 10 mg/kg. Prior anti-PD-1, anti-PD-L1 or anti-CTLA-4 therapy was permitted, and 35% to 40% of dose-escalation patients had received checkpoint inhibitors. Paper-wide results and their limitations: In partial responders in the 0.1-3.0 mg/kg groups, normalized peripheral clonal expansion was found to be among the lowest, especially among CD8+ T cells. After ivuxolimab, expanded clones were on average more numerous among CD8+ T cells than among CD4+ T cells. The antigen specificity of the peripheral T cells that underwent clonal expansion was not determined. At doses from 0.1 to 3.0 mg/kg, clonal expansion was seen in both CD4+ and CD8+ blood T cells between baseline and week 6. Low levels of normalized T-cell clonal expansion were also shown by some nonresponding patients.

Genomic DNA was extracted from sorted cells for sequencing of the TCRbeta CDR3 region. TCRbeta CDR3 regions were sequenced using the immunoSEQ Assay. As stored in TCRdb, this immuneACCESS dataset retains in-frame rearrangements with V and J assigned. A fraction of the clones does not appear; measured against another copy, unresolved V genes explain less than half of the discrepancy, and the remainder lacks a known reason. A total of some 11,000 clones appear in this sample, about two thirds of them only once. The ten largest clones add up to around 33% of the sample. In the case of this clone: Its antigen remains undetermined. No clone much larger than this one lies a single base away; base qualities are absent.

Patients with autoimmune disease history or receiving systemic immunosuppression were excluded from the trial. Peripheral blood for TCR sequencing was drawn from every dose cohort at baseline, at cycle 4 day 1 and at cycle 7 day 1. The samples were taken from a phase I, first-in-human, multicenter, open-label dose-escalation trial of ivuxolimab. The trial enrolled adults with locally advanced or metastatic head and neck squamous cell, hepatocellular, melanoma or renal cell carcinoma. Before TCR sequencing, CD4+ and CD8+ T cells were separately sorted from peripheral blood. Specimen: CD4+ or CD8+ T cells sorted from blood, collected in a trial of the OX40 agonist ivuxolimab. The source is an adult with an advanced solid tumor such as melanoma, head and neck, liver or kidney cancer.

The CDR3 reads as follows: CASRGGGNTIYF. The sequenced DNA is TGTGCCAGCAGGGGTGGTGGAAACACCATATATTTT. The chain links TRBV2 with TRBJ1-3; the D gene remains uncertain. The junction shows trimming of 6 bases on V and 3 bases on J, plus 6 bases between the germline ends. The CDR3 goes from the cysteine to the phenylalanine over 12 residues. The sequence is cut down to CDR3 DNA, 36 bases in frame from base 1. CDR1 is given as SNHLY and CDR2 as FYNNEI, both from the germline V gene.